The 17 T cell receptor beta chains in this list originate from one sample, sequenced in a study of metastatic and nonmetastatic thyroid tumors. Among the patients, none had received any treatment before thyroid surgery. With MiXCR, TCRdb reprocessed the PCR reads. This sample has approximately 7,700 clones, with over 20% found just once. Sequenced material: tumor tissue. The receptors were gathered from a female donor with papillary thyroid cancer or a benign thyroid nodule (not recorded which). Some clones in this sample may be carry-over from other donors' samples.

Relative to its sample, this clone is large (0.1 to 1%). This rearrangement joins TRBV27 to TRBJ1-1; 7 bases match TRBD1. CDR1 and CDR2 (germline): MNHEY, SMNVEV (reference sequence). The J segment lost 11 bases and the V segment lost 5 bases, leaving 8 bases of the junction unmatched. This CDR3 region has 12 residues. CDR3 in DNA: TGTGCCAGCAGTGCCCAAACAGGGGCGGCTTTCTTT. This encodes CASSAQTGAAFF.

This clone has more than one count but fewer than ten. The chain has TRBV15 and TRBJ2-7; a weak D match, TRBD1 (7 bases). CDR3 size: 16 residues. V was cut by 0 bases and J by 6 bases, with 18 bases left in between. Per germline, CDR1 LNHNV and CDR2 YYDKDF (reference sequence). CDR3 in DNA: TGTGCCACCAGCAGAGACCTGGGAGGAGGGGGCGTCGAGCAGTACTTC. This codes for CATSRDLGGGGVEQYF. Combining the CDR3 with reference TRBV15 and TRBJ2-7 gives the whole variable domain DAMVIQNPRYQVTQFGKPVTLSCSQTLNHNVMYWYQQKSSQAPKLLFHYYDKDFNNEADTPDNFQSRRPNTSFCFLDIRSPGLGDTAMYLCATSRDLGGGGVEQYFGPGTRLTVT.

By share of the sample, this clone is medium-sized (0.01 to 0.1%). The chain links TRBV12-3 or TRBV12-4 to TRBJ2-7; the match to TRBD2 covers 11 bases. CDR3 length equals 14 residues. The V gene end was trimmed by 4 bases and the J gene end by 4 bases; junction bases not matched to a gene: 3. CDR3 sequence: CASSSGLAEYEQYF. The DNA of the CDR3 is TGTGCCAGCAGTTCGGGACTAGCGGAATACGAGCAGTACTTC.

There are a few counts of this clone. At one end the junction does not follow the germline gene, possibly because of a read error. The V call is TRBV20-1, the J call TRBJ1-5, with 7 positions matching TRBD1. Germline CDR1 reads DFQATT; CDR2 reads SNEGSKA (reference sequence). This CDR3 contains 14 residues. In DNA, the CDR3 is TGCTGTGCTAGGGGGCGGGCTAGCAATCAGCCCCAGGATTTT. The encoded protein is CCARGRASNQPQDF.

This clone occurred a few times. The chain links TRBV20-1 to TRBJ1-3, with D hard to call. The V gene lost 0 bases and the J gene lost 2 bases, with 8 bases spanning the gap. The CDR3 sequence is 14 residues long. Germline V gene sequence: CDR1 DFQATT, CDR2 SNEGSKA (reference sequence). CDR3 DNA: TGCAGTGCTAGAGACAAGGAGACTGGAAACACCATATATTTT. It encodes CSARDKETGNTIYF.

This clone is labeled medium-sized. This rearrangement joins TRBV7-2 to TRBJ1-2; D is unresolved. Per the germline V gene, CDR1 is SGHTA and CDR2 is FQGNSA. Trimming removed 5 bases at V and 4 bases at J, with 11 bases between. CDR3 length equals 13 residues. In DNA form, the CDR3 reads TGTGCCAGCAGCAAGGGAGGCGGCTATGGCTACACCTTC. Its translation is CASSKGGGYGYTF.

Judged by abundance, this clone is medium-sized. Distinct nucleotide sequences in the sample also encode this CDR3. The CDR3 region is CASSLSTLEQYF. As DNA, the CDR3 is TGTGCCAGCAGCCTCTCGACCCTCGAGCAGTACTTC. The chain employs TRBV28 and TRBJ2-7; D unclear. The CDR3 totals 12 residues. In germline, CDR1 is MDHEN, CDR2 SYDVKM. The ends were cut back, 6 bases at V and 6 bases at J, with 12 bases in the middle.

This clone was observed many times. Different DNA sequences within this sample yield the same CDR3. This chain connects TRBV5-5 to TRBJ1-5; possible D gene TRBD1, 6 bases. The V gene lost 3 bases and the J gene lost 4 bases, with 8 bases spanning the gap. Germline V lookup: CDR1 SGHKS, CDR2 YYEKEE (reference sequence). The CDR3 consists of 13 residues. The CDR3 is CASSSQGNQPQHF. DNA for the CDR3: TGTGCCAGCAGCTCTCAGGGGAATCAGCCCCAGCATTTT. The complete variable domain, with remaining parts taken from reference TRBV5-5 and TRBJ1-5, reads DAGVTQSPTHLIKTRGQQVTLRCSPISGHKSVSWYQQVLGQGPQFIFQYYEKEERGRGNFPDRFSARQFPNYSSELNVNALLLGDSALYLCASSSQGNQPQHFGDGTRLSIL.

This rearrangement joins TRBV27 to TRBJ2-7; D is undetermined. V shed 4 bases and J shed 2 bases, with 6 bases lying between them. The CDR3 is made up of 12 amino acids. The germline CDR1 and CDR2 sequences are MNHEY and SMNVEV (reference sequence). The CDR3 is CASSSRTYEQYF. The CDR3 coding sequence is TGTGCCAGCAGTTCGCGGACCTACGAGCAGTACTTC.

This clone is medium-sized in the sample. Other DNA sequences of this sample code for an identical CDR3. This chain joins TRBV28 and TRBJ2-7; no firm D call. The CDR3 length is 12 residues. Looked up from germline, CDR1 is MDHEN and CDR2 is SYDVKM. V gave up 1 base and J gave up 6 bases, with 7 bases separating them. For the CDR3, the DNA is TGTGCCAGCAGTTTATCCACCCTCGAGCAGTACTTC. It specifies CASSLSTLEQYF.

There are many counts of this clone. The J gene is TRBJ1-5, the V gene TRBV15; D is perhaps TRBD1 (5 bases). The CDR3 is 17 amino acids. Germline-derived CDR1 and CDR2 are LNHNV and YYDKDF (reference sequence). V was clipped by 0 bases and J by 1 base, with 13 bases between them. The CDR3 protein is CATSRESAGKSNQPQHF. CDR3 nucleotide sequence: TGTGCCACCAGCAGAGAATCAGCAGGGAAAAGCAATCAGCCCCAGCATTTT. The full variable domain, with the rest looked up from reference TRBV15 and TRBJ1-5, is DAMVIQNPRYQVTQFGKPVTLSCSQTLNHNVMYWYQQKSSQAPKLLFHYYDKDFNNEADTPDNFQSRRPNTSFCFLDIRSPGLGDTAMYLCATSRESAGKSNQPQHFGDGTRLSIL.

Within the sample, this clone is medium-sized. The chain links TRBV12-3 or TRBV12-4 to TRBJ1-1; TRBD1 might be the D (5 bases). V lost 7 bases and J 7 bases, leaving 16 bases between the germline ends. The CDR3 has 13 residues. The CDR3 loop reads CASIRAGAIEAFF. DNA for the CDR3: TGTGCCAGCATAAGGGCTGGGGCAATTGAAGCTTTCTTT.

This clone was recorded at least ten times. The V and J genes are TRBV19 and TRBJ2-4; 8 bases are a match to TRBD1. The CDR3 is 14 residues long. V gave up 7 bases and J gave up 1 base; unmatched junction bases: 3. Germline CDR1 reads LNHDA; CDR2 reads SQIVND (reference sequence). CDR3 loop: CASKRQGAKNIQYF. The CDR3 DNA follows: TGTGCCAGTAAACGACAGGGGGCCAAAAACATTCAGTACTTC.

This clone is classed as medium-sized. The V gene is TRBV5-1, the J gene TRBJ1-2; perhaps TRBD1 as D (6 bases). The V gene's germline CDR1 is SGHRS and CDR2 YFSETQ. CDR3 length: 15 residues. Deletions cut 4 bases from V and 3 bases from J, with 16 bases between. CDR3 sequence: CASSITPGEYYGYTF. In DNA, the CDR3 is TGCGCCAGCAGCATAACCCCAGGGGAATACTATGGCTACACCTTC.

V usage is TRBV5-1 and J usage is TRBJ2-7, with D possibly being TRBD2 (6 bases). Germline V gene data show CDR1 as SGHRS and CDR2 as YFSETQ. Trimming stripped 0 bases from V and 0 bases from J, with 10 bases between. The CDR3 has 15 residues. DNA of the CDR3: TGCGCCAGCAGCTTGGCCGGGGGTAACTCCTACGAGCAGTACGTC. Protein: CASSLAGGNSYEQYV.

This clone was observed at least ten times. This CDR3 is also generated by other DNA sequences in the sample. CDR3 region: CASSKDNSGANVLTF. Here the CDR3 DNA reads TGTGCCAGTAGTAAGGACAACTCTGGGGCCAACGTCCTGACTTTC. V usage is TRBV19 and J usage is TRBJ2-6, with D perhaps matching TRBD1 (5 bases). CDR1 and CDR2 from the germline V gene are LNHDA and SQIVND (reference sequence). Trimming left V 4 bases short and J 0 bases short, with 7 bases between. This CDR3 region has 15 residues.

This clone was found many times. V and J are TRBV20-1 and TRBJ2-5; 7 nucleotides align to TRBD2. The V gene end was trimmed by 3 bases and the J gene end by 4 bases; junction bases not matched to a gene: 5. CDR3 size: 13 residues. Germline V gene sequence: CDR1 DFQATT, CDR2 SNEGSKA (reference sequence). The CDR3 is CSASGPGGETQYF. CDR3 DNA: TGCAGTGCTAGCGGCCCGGGGGGAGAGACCCAGTACTTC.